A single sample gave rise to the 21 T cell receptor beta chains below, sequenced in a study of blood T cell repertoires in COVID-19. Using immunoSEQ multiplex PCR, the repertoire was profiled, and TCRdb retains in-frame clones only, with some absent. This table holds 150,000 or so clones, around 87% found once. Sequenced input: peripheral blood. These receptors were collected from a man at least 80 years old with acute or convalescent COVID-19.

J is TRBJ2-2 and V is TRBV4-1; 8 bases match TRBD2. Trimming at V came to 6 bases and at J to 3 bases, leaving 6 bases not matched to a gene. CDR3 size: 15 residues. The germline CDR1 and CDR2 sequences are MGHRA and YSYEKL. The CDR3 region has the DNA TGCGCCAGCAGTCGAGAGCGGGGGTACACCGGGGAGCTGTTTTTT. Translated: CASSRERGYTGELFF.

Here the CDR3 DNA reads TGCGCCAGCAGCCCCCAGGGGTTTAACTATGGCTACACCTTC. As protein: CASSPQGFNYGYTF. The V gene is TRBV5-1, the J gene TRBJ1-2; D possibly corresponds to TRBD1 (6 bases). Per the germline V gene, CDR1 is SGHRS and CDR2 is YFSETQ. The CDR3 has 14 residues. V lost 4 bases and J 1 base, leaving 11 bases between the germline ends.

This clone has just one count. The CDR3 coding sequence is TGTGCCTGGAGTTCGGGACTAGCGGGGGGTCAAGAGACCCAGTACTTC. Translated, it gives CAWSSGLAGGQETQYF. The chain has TRBV30 and TRBJ2-5; 15 bases match TRBD2. The CDR3 is 16 residues long. Trimming removed 2 bases from V and 2 bases from J; junction bases left unmatched: 3. Germline lookup yields CDR1 GTSNPN and CDR2 SVGIG (reference sequence).

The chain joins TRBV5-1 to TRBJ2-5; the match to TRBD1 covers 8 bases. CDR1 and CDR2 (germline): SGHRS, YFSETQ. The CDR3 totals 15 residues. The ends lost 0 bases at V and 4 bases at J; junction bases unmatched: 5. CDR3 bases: TGCGCCAGCAGCTTGGGGACAGGGACGGGAGAGACCCAGTACTTC. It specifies CASSLGTGTGETQYF.

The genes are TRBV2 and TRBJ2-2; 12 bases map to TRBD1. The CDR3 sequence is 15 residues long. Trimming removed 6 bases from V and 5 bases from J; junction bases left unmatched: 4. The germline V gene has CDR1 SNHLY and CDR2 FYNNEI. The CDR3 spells CASRGQGARTGELFF. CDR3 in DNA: TGTGCCAGCAGGGGACAGGGGGCGAGAACCGGGGAGCTGTTTTTT.

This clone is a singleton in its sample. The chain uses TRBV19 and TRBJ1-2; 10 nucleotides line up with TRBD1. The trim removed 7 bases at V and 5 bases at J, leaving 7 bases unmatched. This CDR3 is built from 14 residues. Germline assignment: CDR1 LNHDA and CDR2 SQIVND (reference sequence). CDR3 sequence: CASIDRGREYGYTF. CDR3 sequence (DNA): TGTGCCAGTATAGACAGGGGGCGCGAGTATGGCTACACCTTC.

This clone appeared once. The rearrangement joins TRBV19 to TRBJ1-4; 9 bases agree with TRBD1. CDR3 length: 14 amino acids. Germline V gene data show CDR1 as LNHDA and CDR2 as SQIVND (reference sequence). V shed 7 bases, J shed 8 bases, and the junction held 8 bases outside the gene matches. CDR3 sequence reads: CASISGQGGEKLFF. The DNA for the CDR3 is TGTGCCAGTATATCGGGACAGGGAGGAGAAAAACTGTTTTTT.

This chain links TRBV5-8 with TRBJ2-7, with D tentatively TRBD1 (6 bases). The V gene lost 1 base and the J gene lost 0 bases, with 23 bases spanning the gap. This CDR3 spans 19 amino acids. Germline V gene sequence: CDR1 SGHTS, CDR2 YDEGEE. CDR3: CASSLWDTSSHRGSYEQYF. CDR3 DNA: TGTGCCAGCAGCTTGTGGGACACTTCGTCACACCGGGGCTCCTACGAGCAGTACTTC.

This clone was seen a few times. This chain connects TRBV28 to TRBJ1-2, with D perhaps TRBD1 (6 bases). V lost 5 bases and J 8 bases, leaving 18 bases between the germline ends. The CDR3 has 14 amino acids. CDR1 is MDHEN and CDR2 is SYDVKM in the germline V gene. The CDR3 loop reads CASSLLGGDKGYTF. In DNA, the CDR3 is TGTGCCAGCAGTCTCCTAGGGGGGGACAAAGGCTACACCTTC.

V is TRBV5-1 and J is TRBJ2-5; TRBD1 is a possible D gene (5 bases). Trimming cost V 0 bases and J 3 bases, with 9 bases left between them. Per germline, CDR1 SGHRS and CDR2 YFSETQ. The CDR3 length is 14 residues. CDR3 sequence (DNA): TGCGCCAGCAGCTTGGCCCCACAGGAAGAGACCCAGTACTTC. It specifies CASSLAPQEETQYF.

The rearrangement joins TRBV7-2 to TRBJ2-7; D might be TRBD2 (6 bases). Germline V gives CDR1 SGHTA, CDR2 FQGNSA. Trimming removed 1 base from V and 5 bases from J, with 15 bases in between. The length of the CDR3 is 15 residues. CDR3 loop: CASSLVPGVPHEQYF. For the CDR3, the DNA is TGTGCCAGCAGCTTAGTTCCGGGAGTTCCCCACGAGCAGTACTTC.

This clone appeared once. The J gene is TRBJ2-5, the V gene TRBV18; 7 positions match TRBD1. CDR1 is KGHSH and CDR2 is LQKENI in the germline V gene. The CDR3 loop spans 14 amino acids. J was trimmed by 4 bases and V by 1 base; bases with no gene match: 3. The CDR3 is CASSPLPGGETQYF. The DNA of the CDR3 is TGTGCCAGCTCACCACTTCCAGGGGGAGAGACCCAGTACTTC.

The DNA of the CDR3 is TGTGCCTGGAGTGGACAATACGAGCAGTACTTC. This encodes CAWSGQYEQYF. The chain employs TRBV30 and TRBJ2-7; the D is unclear. Trimming took off 1 base at V and 4 bases at J, with 5 bases between the two ends. Per germline, CDR1 GTSNPN and CDR2 SVGIG (reference sequence). The CDR3 has 11 amino acids. Full variable domain (rest looked up from reference TRBV30 and TRBJ2-7): SQTIHQWPATLVQPVGSPLSLECTVEGTSNPNLYWYRQAAGRGLQLLFYSVGIGQISSEVPQNLSASRPQDRQFILSSKKLLLSDSGFYLCAWSGQYEQYFGPGTRLTVT.

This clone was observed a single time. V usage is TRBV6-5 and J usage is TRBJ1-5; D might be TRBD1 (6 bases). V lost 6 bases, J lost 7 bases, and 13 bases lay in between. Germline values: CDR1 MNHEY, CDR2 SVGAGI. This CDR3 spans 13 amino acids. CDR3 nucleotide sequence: TGTGCCAGCAGCAAACAGGGACTACAGCCCCAGCATTTT. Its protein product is CASSKQGLQPQHF.

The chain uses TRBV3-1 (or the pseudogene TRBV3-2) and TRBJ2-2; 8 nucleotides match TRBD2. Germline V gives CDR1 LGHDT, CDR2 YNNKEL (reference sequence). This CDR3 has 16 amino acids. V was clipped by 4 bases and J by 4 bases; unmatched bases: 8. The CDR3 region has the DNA TGTGCCAGCAGCCCGGCGAGGAGCGGGGGCACCGGGGAGCTGTTTTTT. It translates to CASSPARSGGTGELFF.

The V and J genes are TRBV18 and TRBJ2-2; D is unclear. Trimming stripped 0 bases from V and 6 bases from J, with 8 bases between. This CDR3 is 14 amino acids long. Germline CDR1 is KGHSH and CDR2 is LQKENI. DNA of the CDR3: TGTGCCAGCTCACCACCTTCAGTCCCCGGGGAGCTGTTTTTT. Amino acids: CASSPPSVPGELFF.

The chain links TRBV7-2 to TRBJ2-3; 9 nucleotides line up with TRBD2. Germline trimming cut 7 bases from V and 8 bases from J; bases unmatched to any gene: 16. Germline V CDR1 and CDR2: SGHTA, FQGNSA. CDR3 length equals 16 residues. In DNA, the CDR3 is TGTGCCAGCAAGACTCTAGCGGGGCCCATCGGGGGTACGCAGTATTTT. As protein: CASKTLAGPIGGTQYF. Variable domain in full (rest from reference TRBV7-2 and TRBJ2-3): GAGVSQSPSNKVTEKGKDVELRCDPISGHTALYWYRQSLGQGLEFLIYFQGNSAPDKSGLPSDRFSAERTGGSVSTLTIQRTQQEDSAVYLCASKTLAGPIGGTQYFGPGTRLTVL.

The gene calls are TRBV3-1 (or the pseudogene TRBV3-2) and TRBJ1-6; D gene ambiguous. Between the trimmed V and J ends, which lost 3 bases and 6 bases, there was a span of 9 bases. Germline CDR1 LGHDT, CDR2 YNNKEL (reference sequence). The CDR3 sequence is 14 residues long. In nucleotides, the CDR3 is TGTGCCAGCAGCCACAGCGGCGGTAATTCACCCCTCCACTTT. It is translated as CASSHSGGNSPLHF.

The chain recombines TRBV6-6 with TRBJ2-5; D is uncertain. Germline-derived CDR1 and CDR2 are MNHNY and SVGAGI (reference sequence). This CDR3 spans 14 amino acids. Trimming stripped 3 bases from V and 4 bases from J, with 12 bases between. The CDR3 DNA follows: TGTGCCAGCAGTTATAACATAGCACGAGAGACCCAGTACTTC. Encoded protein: CASSYNIARETQYF.

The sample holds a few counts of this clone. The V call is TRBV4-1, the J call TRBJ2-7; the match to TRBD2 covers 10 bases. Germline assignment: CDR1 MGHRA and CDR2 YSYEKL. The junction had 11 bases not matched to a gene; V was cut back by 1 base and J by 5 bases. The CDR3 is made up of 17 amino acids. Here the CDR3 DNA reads TGCGCCAGCAGCCAAGTCCCAGCGGGAGGGCCTTTGGACGAGCAGTACTTC. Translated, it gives CASSQVPAGGPLDEQYF.

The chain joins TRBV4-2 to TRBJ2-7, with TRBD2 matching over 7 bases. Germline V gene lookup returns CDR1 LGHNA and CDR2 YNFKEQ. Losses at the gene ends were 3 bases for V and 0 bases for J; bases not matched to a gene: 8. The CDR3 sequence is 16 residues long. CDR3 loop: CASSQIGAGSSYEQYF. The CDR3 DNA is TGTGCCAGCAGCCAGATAGGAGCGGGGAGCTCCTACGAGCAGTACTTC.